One sample yielded the 11 T cell receptor beta chains listed below, sequenced in a study of blood T cell repertoires in COVID-19. Assay: immunoSEQ multiplex PCR; the TCRdb copy retains only in-frame clones and omits some. The table shows about 180,000 clones, with roughly 84% occurring only once. The sequenced sample consisted of peripheral blood. All receptors derive from an older woman with acute or convalescent COVID-19.

In DNA form, the CDR3 reads TGTGCCAGCAGCTGGAGGTCTCCCTCTGGAAACACCATATATTTT. It specifies CASSWRSPSGNTIYF. The chain has TRBV7-2 and TRBJ1-3; D remains unclear. The germline gives CDR1 SGHTA, CDR2 FQGNSA. This CDR3 spans 15 amino acids. Deletions cut 4 bases from V and 0 bases from J, with 10 bases between.

The gene calls are TRBV5-1 and TRBJ2-3; the D is unclear. Germline assignment: CDR1 SGHRS and CDR2 YFSETQ. This CDR3 spans 16 amino acids. Trimming shortened V by 1 base and J by 2 bases, and 14 bases separated the two germline ends. The CDR3 sequence: CASSLRPGSFTDTQYF. The CDR3 DNA reads TGCGCCAGCAGCTTGAGGCCAGGTTCCTTCACAGATACGCAGTATTTT. Together with reference TRBV5-1 and TRBJ2-3, the CDR3 gives the full variable domain: KAGVTQTPRYLIKTRGQQVTLSCSPISGHRSVSWYQQTPGQGLQFLFEYFSETQRNKGNFPGRFSGRQFSNSRSEMNVSTLELGDSALYLCASSLRPGSFTDTQYFGPGTRLTVL.

The genes are TRBV6-5 and TRBJ1-4, with D possibly being TRBD1 (6 bases). V gave up 0 bases and J gave up 7 bases, with 12 bases separating them. Germline V gene data show CDR1 as MNHEY and CDR2 as SVGAGI. The CDR3 has 15 residues. Here the CDR3 reads CASSYSRQGSEKLFF. The DNA for the CDR3 is TGTGCCAGCAGTTACTCCCGGCAGGGGAGTGAAAAACTGTTTTTT.

V usage is TRBV19 and J usage is TRBJ2-7, with D perhaps matching TRBD2 (5 bases). Germline CDR1 LNHDA, CDR2 SQIVND (reference sequence). The CDR3 covers 15 residues. V was clipped by 2 bases and J by 7 bases, with 18 bases between them. CDR3 amino acids: CASSIIGNPAGEQYF. CDR3 sequence (DNA): TGTGCCAGTAGTATAATCGGGAACCCTGCCGGGGAGCAGTACTTC.

The count of this clone is one. This chain joins TRBV19 and TRBJ2-1; unclear D gene. CDR1 and CDR2 (germline): LNHDA, SQIVND (reference sequence). Deletions cut 6 bases from V and 6 bases from J, with 15 bases between. The length of the CDR3 is 14 residues. In DNA, the CDR3 is TGTGCCAGTAGCCGGCCCGAACGGAGCAATGAGCAGTTCTTC. It specifies CASSRPERSNEQFF.

The rearrangement links TRBV27 to TRBJ1-2; weak D call: TRBD1 (6 bases). V lost 4 bases and J lost 6, with 15 bases in between. Germline lookup yields CDR1 MNHEY and CDR2 SMNVEV (reference sequence). The CDR3 is 14 amino acids. CDR3 nucleotides: TGTGCCAGCAGTTATCTGGGGGCGAGGGATGGCTACACCTTC. This gives the protein CASSYLGARDGYTF.

The chain joins TRBV7-2 to TRBJ1-1, with TRBD1 as a possible D gene (5 bases). CDR3 size: 15 residues. Germline V gene sequence: CDR1 SGHTA, CDR2 FQGNSA. Trimming shortened V by 2 bases and J by 1 base, and 11 bases separated the two germline ends. The CDR3 coding sequence is TGTGCCAGCAGCTTATTTGGCCAGGGGAACACTGAAGCTTTCTTT. It encodes CASSLFGQGNTEAFF.

The chain carries TRBV6-5 and TRBJ2-5; a weak D match, TRBD2 (5 bases). The germline CDR1 and CDR2 sequences are MNHEY and SVGAGI. The CDR3 spans 14 residues. Deletions cut 6 bases from V and 4 bases from J, with 15 bases between. CDR3 in amino acids: CASSPRGLAETQYF. For the CDR3, the DNA is TGTGCCAGCAGCCCCCGCGGGCTGGCAGAGACCCAGTACTTC.

The J gene is TRBJ2-3, the V gene TRBV25-1; 8 bases map to TRBD2. Losses at the gene ends were 5 bases for V and 3 bases for J; bases not matched to a gene: 10. The CDR3 covers 16 residues. The germline V gene has CDR1 MGHDK and CDR2 SYGVNS. CDR3 nucleotides: TGTGCCAGCAGTCTCGGACTAGCTGGGCGTACAGATACGCAGTATTTT. This sequence encodes CASSLGLAGRTDTQYF.

The CDR3 region is CASSRSGGAYNEQFF. CDR3 sequence (DNA): TGTGCCAGCAGCCGAAGCGGGGGGGCTTACAATGAGCAGTTCTTC. This chain links TRBV7-8 with TRBJ2-1, with 10 bases aligning to TRBD2. CDR3 length equals 15 residues. The trim removed 5 bases at V and 4 bases at J, leaving 5 bases unmatched. CDR1 and CDR2 (germline): SGHVS, FQNEAQ. Complete variable domain (other parts from reference TRBV7-8 and TRBJ2-1): GAGVSQSPRYKVAKRGQDVALRCDPISGHVSLFWYQQALGQGPEFLTYFQNEAQLDKSGLPSDRFFAERPEGSVSTLKIQRTQQEDSAVYLCASSRSGGAYNEQFFGPGTRLTVL.

This clone was found once. The rearrangement links TRBV7-2 to TRBJ1-1; 8 bases fit TRBD1. The V and J ends lost 5 bases and 11 bases, in that order; junction bases with no gene match: 4. Germline V gene data show CDR1 as SGHTA and CDR2 as FQGNSA. The CDR3 is made up of 11 amino acids. The chain's CDR3 is CASSQRQGAFF. CDR3 nucleotide sequence: TGTGCCAGCAGCCAGCGACAGGGGGCTTTCTTT.